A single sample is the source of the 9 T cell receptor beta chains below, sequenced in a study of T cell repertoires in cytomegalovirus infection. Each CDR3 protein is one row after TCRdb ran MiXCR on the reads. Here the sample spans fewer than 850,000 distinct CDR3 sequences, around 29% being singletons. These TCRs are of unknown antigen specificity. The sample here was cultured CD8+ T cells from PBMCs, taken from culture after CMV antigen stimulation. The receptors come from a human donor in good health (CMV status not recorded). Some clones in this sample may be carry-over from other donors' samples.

The CDR3 here is CASSQDLRWQLFF. The CDR3, as DNA: TGCGCCAGCAGCCAAGATCTTCGCTGGCAACTGTTTTTT. The chain links TRBV4-1 to TRBJ1-4, with unresolved D. Trimming removed 0 bases from V and 12 bases from J, with 11 bases in between. There are 13 residues in the CDR3. Germline values: CDR1 MGHRA, CDR2 YSYEKL.

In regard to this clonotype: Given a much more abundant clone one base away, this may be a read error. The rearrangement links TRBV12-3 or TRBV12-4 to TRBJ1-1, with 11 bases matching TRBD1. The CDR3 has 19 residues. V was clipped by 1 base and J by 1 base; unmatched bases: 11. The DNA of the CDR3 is TGTGCCAGCAGTTTAGAGGACAGGGGGCATCGAGTTCGGAACACTGAAGCTTTCTTT. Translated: CASSLEDRGHRVRNTEAFF.

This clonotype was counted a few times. DNA of the CDR3: TGTGCCAGCAGCCTCAAGCCGGAGCAGTTCTTC. It encodes CASSLKPEQFF. J is TRBJ2-1 and V is TRBV7-9; D not resolved. CDR3 length: 11 amino acids. Trimming stripped 5 bases from V and 10 bases from J, with 9 bases between. The germline gives CDR1 SEHNR, CDR2 FQNEAQ (reference sequence). Full variable domain (outside the CDR3, taken from reference TRBV7-9 and TRBJ2-1): DTGVSQNPRHKITKRGQNVTFRCDPISEHNRLYWYRQTLGQGPEFLTYFQNEAQLEKSRLLSDRFSAERPKGSFSTLEIQRTEQGDSAMYLCASSLKPEQFFGPGTRLTVL.

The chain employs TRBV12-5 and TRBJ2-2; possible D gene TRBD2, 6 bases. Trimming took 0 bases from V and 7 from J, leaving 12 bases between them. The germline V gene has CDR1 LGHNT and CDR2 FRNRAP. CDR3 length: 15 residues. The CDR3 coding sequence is TGTGCTAGTGGTTTGGTAGATGGGGGGATCGGGGAGCTGTTTTTT. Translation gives CASGLVDGGIGELFF.

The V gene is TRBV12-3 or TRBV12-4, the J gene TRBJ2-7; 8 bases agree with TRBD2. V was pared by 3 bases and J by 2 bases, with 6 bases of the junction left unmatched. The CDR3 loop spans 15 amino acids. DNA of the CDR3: TGTGCCAGCAGTTTCGTAGCGGGGACACCCTACGAGCAGTACTTC. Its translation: CASSFVAGTPYEQYF.

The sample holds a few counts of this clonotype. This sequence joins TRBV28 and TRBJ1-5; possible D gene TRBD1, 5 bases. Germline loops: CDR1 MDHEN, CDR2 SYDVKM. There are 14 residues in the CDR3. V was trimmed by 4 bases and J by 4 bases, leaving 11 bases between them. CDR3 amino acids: CASSSRDVNQPQHF. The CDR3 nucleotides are TGTGCCAGCAGTTCCAGGGACGTAAATCAGCCCCAGCATTTT.

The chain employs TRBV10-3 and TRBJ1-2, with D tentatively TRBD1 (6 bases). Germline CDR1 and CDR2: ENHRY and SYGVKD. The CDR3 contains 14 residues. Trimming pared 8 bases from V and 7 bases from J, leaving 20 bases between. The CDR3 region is CAIAPGGRTSGYTF. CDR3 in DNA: TGTGCCATCGCTCCGGGGGGGCGGACTTCTGGCTACACCTTC.

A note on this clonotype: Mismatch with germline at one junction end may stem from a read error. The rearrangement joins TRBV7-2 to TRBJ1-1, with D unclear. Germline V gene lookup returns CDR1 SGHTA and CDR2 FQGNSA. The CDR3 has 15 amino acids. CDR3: CASSSRTSLNTEASF. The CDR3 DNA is TGTGCCAGCAGCTCGAGGACTTCTTTGAACACTGAAGCTTCCTTT.

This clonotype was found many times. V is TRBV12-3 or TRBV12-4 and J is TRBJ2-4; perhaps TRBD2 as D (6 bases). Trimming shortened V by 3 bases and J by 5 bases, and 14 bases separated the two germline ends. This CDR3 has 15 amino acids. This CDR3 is CASSLGGGEENIQYF. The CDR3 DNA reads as TGTGCCAGCAGTTTGGGCGGAGGGGAAGAAAACATTCAGTACTTC.